Listed below are T cell receptor beta chains from one sample, sequenced in a study of CD8 T cells in Susac syndrome. TCRdb passed the immunoSEQ multiplex PCR reads through MiXCR, listing each CDR3 protein once. Seen here are approximately 120,000 distinct CDR3 sequences, about 94% observed once, and the top ten hold under 0.095%. The sequenced sample was CD4+ T cells from PBMCs. These receptors originate from a human donor in good health. Each CDR3 is given with its conserved first and last residue. A D gene is named only where the DNA matches it firmly. The listing skips clone size in some rows; elsewhere it reads once, few, many or a size class.

d_gene: TRBD2
v_gene: TRBV7-8
j_gene: TRBJ2-1
abundance: .
CDR3aa: CASSPRTSATYNEQFF
CDR3nt: TGTGCCAGCAGCCCCAGGACTAGCGCTACCTACAATGAGCAGTTCTTC

d_gene: TRBD1
v_gene: TRBV7-2
j_gene: TRBJ1-2
abundance: .
CDR3aa: CASSLDRGAYGYTF
CDR3nt: TGTGCCAGCAGCTTGGACAGGGGCGCCTATGGCTACACCTTC

d_gene: .
v_gene: TRBV15
j_gene: TRBJ1-5
abundance: .
CDR3aa: CATSRARRDQPQHF
CDR3nt: TGTGCCACCAGCAGAGCCCGGAGGGATCAGCCCCAGCATTTT

d_gene: .
v_gene: TRBV3-1
j_gene: TRBJ2-7
abundance: .
CDR3aa: CASSRWDALGNEQYF
CDR3nt: TGTGCCAGCAGTCGATGGGACGCACTTGGCAACGAGCAGTACTTC

d_gene: .
v_gene: TRBV6-2/TRBV6-3
j_gene: TRBJ2-1
abundance: .
CDR3aa: CASSPDWRGQFF
CDR3nt: TGTGCCAGCAGTCCGGACTGGAGGGGGCAGTTCTTC

d_gene: .
v_gene: TRBV30
j_gene: TRBJ1-3
abundance: .
CDR3aa: CAWSHPGPSVYTIYF
CDR3nt: TGTGCCTGGAGTCATCCAGGTCCGTCCGTCTACACCATATATTTT

d_gene: .
v_gene: TRBV9
j_gene: TRBJ2-7
abundance: once
CDR3aa: CASSVAEGYEQYF
CDR3nt: TGTGCCAGCAGCGTAGCGGAGGGTTACGAGCAGTACTTC

d_gene: .
v_gene: TRBV4-1
j_gene: TRBJ2-1
abundance: .
CDR3aa: CASRRGVGTYNEQFF
CDR3nt: TGCGCCAGCAGGAGGGGGGTGGGCACCTACAATGAGCAGTTCTTC

d_gene: .
v_gene: TRBV5-1
j_gene: TRBJ2-7
abundance: once
CDR3aa: CASSLEGGTSGEQYF
CDR3nt: TGCGCCAGCAGCTTAGAGGGCGGGACCTCGGGCGAGCAGTACTTC

d_gene: .
v_gene: TRBV5-1
j_gene: TRBJ1-1
abundance: .
CDR3aa: CASSLQQGPSAEAFF
CDR3nt: TGCGCCAGCAGCTTGCAACAGGGTCCGTCTGCTGAAGCTTTCTTT

d_gene: .
v_gene: TRBV5-6
j_gene: TRBJ2-5
abundance: .
CDR3aa: CASSLGVRQETQYF
CDR3nt: TGTGCCAGCAGCTTGGGGGTCAGACAAGAGACCCAGTACTTC

d_gene: TRBD1
v_gene: TRBV12-3/TRBV12-4
j_gene: TRBJ2-2
abundance: .
CDR3aa: CASRPGTDTGELFF
CDR3nt: TGTGCCAGCCGACCCGGGACAGACACCGGGGAGCTGTTTTTT

d_gene: .
v_gene: TRBV29-1
j_gene: TRBJ2-7
abundance: .
CDR3aa: CSVGTGGYEQYF
CDR3nt: TGCAGCGTGGGGACGGGTGGGTACGAGCAGTACTTC

d_gene: .
v_gene: TRBV3-1
j_gene: TRBJ1-5
abundance: .
CDR3aa: CASSESGARGQPQHF
CDR3nt: TGTGCCAGCAGCGAATCAGGGGCACGAGGACAGCCCCAGCATTTT

d_gene: .
v_gene: TRBV5-1
j_gene: TRBJ1-1
abundance: .
CDR3aa: CASSWRLGTEAFF
CDR3nt: TGCGCCAGCAGCTGGAGGCTGGGAACTGAAGCTTTCTTT

d_gene: .
v_gene: TRBV6-2/TRBV6-3
j_gene: TRBJ2-3
abundance: .
CDR3aa: CASSRDFQDTQYF
CDR3nt: TGTGCCAGCAGCCGGGACTTCCAAGATACGCAGTATTTT

d_gene: .
v_gene: TRBV5-5
j_gene: TRBJ2-7
abundance: .
CDR3aa: CASSLGLVPGSYEQYF
CDR3nt: TGTGCCAGCAGCTTGGGGCTAGTTCCAGGGTCCTACGAGCAGTACTTC

d_gene: .
v_gene: TRBV7-6
j_gene: TRBJ2-1
abundance: .
CDR3aa: CASSLANSYNEQFF
CDR3nt: TGTGCCAGCAGCTTAGCCAACAGCTACAATGAGCAGTTCTTC

d_gene: TRBD1
v_gene: TRBV20-1
j_gene: TRBJ2-7
abundance: once
CDR3aa: CSASGTGGEQYF
CDR3nt: TGCAGTGCTTCCGGGACAGGGGGCGAGCAGTACTTC

d_gene: .
v_gene: TRBV7-8
j_gene: TRBJ1-4
abundance: .
CDR3aa: CASSPRTEYGEKLFF
CDR3nt: TGTGCCAGCAGCCCGCGGACGGAATACGGTGAAAAACTGTTTTTT

d_gene: TRBD1
v_gene: TRBV10-3
j_gene: TRBJ1-1
abundance: .
CDR3aa: CAISESTGQGNTEAFF
CDR3nt: TGTGCCATCAGTGAGTCGACGGGACAGGGGAACACTGAAGCTTTCTTT

d_gene: TRBD2
v_gene: TRBV18
j_gene: TRBJ2-2
abundance: .
CDR3aa: CASSPREQNTGELFF
CDR3nt: TGTGCCAGCTCACCGCGGGAGCAAAACACCGGGGAGCTGTTTTTT

d_gene: .
v_gene: TRBV12-3/TRBV12-4
j_gene: TRBJ1-5
abundance: .
CDR3aa: CASRLAGLQPQHF
CDR3nt: TGTGCCAGCCGGTTGGCCGGGCTTCAGCCCCAGCATTTT

d_gene: .
v_gene: TRBV15
j_gene: TRBJ2-1
abundance: .
CDR3aa: CATSRLGSSYNEQFF
CDR3nt: TGTGCCACCAGCAGACTGGGTTCCTCCTACAATGAGCAGTTCTTC

d_gene: TRBD2
v_gene: TRBV4-3
j_gene: TRBJ2-2
abundance: .
CDR3aa: CASSQDLAGATGELFF
CDR3nt: TGCGCCAGCAGCCAAGATCTAGCGGGAGCCACCGGGGAGCTGTTTTTT

d_gene: .
v_gene: TRBV5-1
j_gene: TRBJ2-1
abundance: .
CDR3aa: CASSLAGARYLGDNEQFF
CDR3nt: TGCGCCAGCAGCTTGGCAGGGGCGCGATACCTAGGAGACAATGAGCAGTTCTTC

d_gene: .
v_gene: TRBV7-9
j_gene: TRBJ2-7
abundance: .
CDR3aa: CASSLGFGGLNYEQYF
CDR3nt: TGTGCCAGCAGCTTAGGTTTCGGTGGTCTTAACTACGAGCAGTACTTC

d_gene: .
v_gene: TRBV29-1
j_gene: TRBJ2-5
abundance: .
CDR3aa: CSVEAVWQETQYF
CDR3nt: TGCAGCGTTGAAGCGGTGTGGCAAGAGACCCAGTACTTC

d_gene: .
v_gene: TRBV7-2
j_gene: TRBJ1-3
abundance: .
CDR3aa: CASSPGRRDTIYF
CDR3nt: TGTGCCAGCAGCCCGGGACGCAGGGACACCATATATTTT